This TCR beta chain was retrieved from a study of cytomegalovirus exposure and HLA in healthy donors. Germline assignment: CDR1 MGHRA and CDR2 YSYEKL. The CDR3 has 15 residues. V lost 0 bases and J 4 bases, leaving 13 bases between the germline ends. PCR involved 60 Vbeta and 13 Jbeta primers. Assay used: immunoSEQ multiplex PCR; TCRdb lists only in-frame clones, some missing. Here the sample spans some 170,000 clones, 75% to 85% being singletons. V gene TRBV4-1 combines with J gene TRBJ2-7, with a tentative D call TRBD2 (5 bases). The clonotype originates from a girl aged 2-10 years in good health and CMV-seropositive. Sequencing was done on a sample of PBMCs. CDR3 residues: CASSQDPGSVYEQYF. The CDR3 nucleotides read TGCGCCAGCAGCCAAGATCCGGGGAGCGTGTACGAGCAGTACTTC.